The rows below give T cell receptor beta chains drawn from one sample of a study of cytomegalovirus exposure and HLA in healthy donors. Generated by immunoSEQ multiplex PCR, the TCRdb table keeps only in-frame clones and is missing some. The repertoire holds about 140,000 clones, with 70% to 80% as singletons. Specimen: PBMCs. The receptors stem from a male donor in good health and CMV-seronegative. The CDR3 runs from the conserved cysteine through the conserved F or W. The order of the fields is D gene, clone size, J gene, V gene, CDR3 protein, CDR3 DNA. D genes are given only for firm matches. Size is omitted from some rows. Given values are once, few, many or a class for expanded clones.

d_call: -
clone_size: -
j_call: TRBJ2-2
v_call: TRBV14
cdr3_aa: CASSPLIGGFNTGELFF
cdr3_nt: TGTGCCAGCAGCCCCCTAATAGGGGGATTTAACACCGGGGAGCTGTTTTTT

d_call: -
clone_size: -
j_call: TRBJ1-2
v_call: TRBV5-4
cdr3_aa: CASSSVLGVIYGYTF
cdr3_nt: TGTGCCAGCAGCTCTGTATTAGGGGTTATATATGGCTACACCTTC

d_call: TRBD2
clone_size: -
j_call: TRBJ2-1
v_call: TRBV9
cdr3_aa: CASSASLAGDPGYNEQFF
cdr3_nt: TGTGCCAGCAGCGCATCTCTAGCGGGGGATCCTGGGTACAATGAGCAGTTCTTC

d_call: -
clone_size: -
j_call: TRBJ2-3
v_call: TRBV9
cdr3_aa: CASSVGRGGSTDTQYF
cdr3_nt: TGTGCCAGCAGCGTAGGGCGGGGCGGCAGCACAGATACGCAGTATTTT

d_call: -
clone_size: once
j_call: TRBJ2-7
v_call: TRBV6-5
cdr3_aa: CASTPGGRSSYEQYF
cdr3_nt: TGTGCCAGCACCCCCGGGGGGCGGAGCTCCTACGAGCAGTACTTC

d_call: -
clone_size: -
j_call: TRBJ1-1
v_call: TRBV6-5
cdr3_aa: CASSYGSGNTEAFF
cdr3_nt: TGTGCCAGCAGTTACGGCTCAGGGAACACTGAAGCTTTCTTT

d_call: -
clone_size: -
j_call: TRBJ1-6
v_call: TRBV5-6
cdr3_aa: CASSLTSQNSPLHF
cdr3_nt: TGTGCCAGCAGCTTGACAAGTCAGAATTCACCCCTCCACTTT

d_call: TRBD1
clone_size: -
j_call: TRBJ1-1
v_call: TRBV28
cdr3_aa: CASSWDRIVLF
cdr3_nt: TGTGCCAGCAGTTGGGACAGAATTGTTTTATTT

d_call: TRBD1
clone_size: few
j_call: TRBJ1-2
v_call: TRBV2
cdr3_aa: CASTGTGEVGYTF
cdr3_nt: TGTGCCAGCACCGGGACAGGGGAGGTTGGCTACACCTTC

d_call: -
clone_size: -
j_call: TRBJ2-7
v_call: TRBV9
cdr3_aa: CASSVLGDTGAYEQYF
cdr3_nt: TGTGCCAGCAGCGTACTAGGGGACACTGGCGCCTACGAGCAGTACTTC

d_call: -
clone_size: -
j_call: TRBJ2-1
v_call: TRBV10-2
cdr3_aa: CASSWSGITNEQFF
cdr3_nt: TGCGCCAGCAGCTGGTCCGGGATAACTAATGAGCAGTTCTTC

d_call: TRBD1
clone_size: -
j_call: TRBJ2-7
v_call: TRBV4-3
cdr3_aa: CASSPDRDFYEQYF
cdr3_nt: TGCGCCAGCAGCCCCGACAGGGATTTTTACGAGCAGTACTTC

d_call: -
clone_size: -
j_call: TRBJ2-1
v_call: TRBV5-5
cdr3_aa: CASSSSGTEGFF
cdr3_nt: TGTGCCAGCAGCTCCTCGGGGACGGAGGGGTTCTTC

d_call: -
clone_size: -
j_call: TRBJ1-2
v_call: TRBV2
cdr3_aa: CASSEYSYGYTF
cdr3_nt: TGTGCCAGCAGTGAATATAGCTATGGCTACACCTTC

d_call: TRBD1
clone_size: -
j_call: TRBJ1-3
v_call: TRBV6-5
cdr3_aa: CASSLQTGDGNTIYF
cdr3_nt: TGTGCCAGCAGCTTACAGACAGGGGATGGAAACACCATATATTTT

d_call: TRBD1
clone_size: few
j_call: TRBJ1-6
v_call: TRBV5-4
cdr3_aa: CASSLVGQNNSPLHF
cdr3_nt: TGTGCCAGCAGCTTGGTGGGACAGAATAATTCACCCCTCCACTTT

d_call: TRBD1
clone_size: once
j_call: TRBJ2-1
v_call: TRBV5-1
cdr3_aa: CASSQGTGGYNEQFF
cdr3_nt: TGCGCCAGCAGCCAAGGGACAGGGGGATACAATGAGCAGTTCTTC

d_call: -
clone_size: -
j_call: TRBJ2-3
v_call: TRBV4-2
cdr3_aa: CASSQETQLGRGTDTQYF
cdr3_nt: TGTGCCAGCAGCCAAGAAACCCAACTAGGACGGGGCACAGATACGCAGTATTTT

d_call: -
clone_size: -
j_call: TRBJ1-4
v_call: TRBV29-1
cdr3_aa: CSVGQGPNEKLFF
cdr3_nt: TGCAGCGTCGGTCAGGGGCCTAATGAAAAGCTGTTTTTT

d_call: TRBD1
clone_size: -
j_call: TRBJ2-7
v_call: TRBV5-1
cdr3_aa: CASSLTTGGVYEQYF
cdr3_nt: TGCGCCAGCAGCTTAACGACAGGGGGAGTCTACGAGCAGTACTTC

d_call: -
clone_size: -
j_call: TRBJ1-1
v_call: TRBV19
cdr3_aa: CASSIWGQSNTEAFF
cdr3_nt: TGTGCCAGTAGTATTTGGGGGCAATCAAACACTGAAGCTTTCTTT

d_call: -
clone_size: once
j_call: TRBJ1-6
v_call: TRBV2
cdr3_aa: CASSYGTQFNSPLHF
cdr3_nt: TGTGCCAGCTCCTATGGGACTCAGTTTAATTCACCCCTCCACTTT

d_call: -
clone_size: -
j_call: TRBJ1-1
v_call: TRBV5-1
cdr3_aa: CASSPVGAQRGNTEAFF
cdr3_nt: TGCGCCAGCAGCCCGGTGGGTGCTCAACGAGGGAACACTGAAGCTTTCTTT

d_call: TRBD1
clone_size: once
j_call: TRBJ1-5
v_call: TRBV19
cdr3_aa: CASRDRGNQPQHF
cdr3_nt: TGTGCCAGTAGGGACAGGGGAAATCAGCCCCAGCATTTT

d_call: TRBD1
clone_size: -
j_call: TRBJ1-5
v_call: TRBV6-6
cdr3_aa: CASSAPGQGRQPQHF
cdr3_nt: TGTGCCAGCAGCGCCCCGGGACAGGGGCGTCAGCCCCAGCATTTT

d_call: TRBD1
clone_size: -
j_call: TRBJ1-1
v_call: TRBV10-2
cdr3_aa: CASRDRGYMNTEAFF
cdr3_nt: TGCGCCAGCAGGGACAGGGGATACATGAACACTGAAGCTTTCTTT

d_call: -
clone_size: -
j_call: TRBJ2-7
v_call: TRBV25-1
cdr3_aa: CASSETGLPLLQQYF
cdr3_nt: TGTGCCAGCAGTGAGACGGGATTACCTCTACTCCAGCAGTACTTC

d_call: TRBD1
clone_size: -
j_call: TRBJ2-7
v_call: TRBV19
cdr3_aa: CASSTIPGQGTYEQYF
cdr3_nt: TGTGCCAGTAGTACCATTCCGGGACAGGGCACCTACGAGCAGTACTTC

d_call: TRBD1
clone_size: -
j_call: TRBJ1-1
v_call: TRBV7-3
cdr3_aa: CASSRDRGSTEAFF
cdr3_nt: TGTGCCAGCAGCCGGGACAGGGGTAGCACTGAAGCTTTCTTT

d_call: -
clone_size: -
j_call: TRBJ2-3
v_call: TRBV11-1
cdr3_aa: CASTPWAGATDTQYF
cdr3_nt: TGTGCCAGCACCCCTTGGGCGGGGGCGACAGATACGCAGTATTTT

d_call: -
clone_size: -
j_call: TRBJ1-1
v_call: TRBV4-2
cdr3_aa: CASSQDLVRNTEAFF
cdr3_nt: TGTGCCAGCAGCCAAGATCTTGTCCGGAACACTGAAGCTTTCTTT

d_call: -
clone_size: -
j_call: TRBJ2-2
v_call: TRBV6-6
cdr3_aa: CASRAGTGELFF
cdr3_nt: TGTGCCAGCAGGGCAGGGACCGGGGAGCTGTTTTTT

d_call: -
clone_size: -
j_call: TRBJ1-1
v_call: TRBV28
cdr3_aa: CASSTPGRLILGTEAFF
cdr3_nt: TGTGCCAGCAGTACACCCGGGAGGTTGATATTAGGCACTGAAGCTTTCTTT

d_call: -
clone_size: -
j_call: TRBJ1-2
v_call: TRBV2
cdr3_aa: CASSGGHPNYGYTF
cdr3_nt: TGTGCCAGCAGTGGGGGACACCCGAACTATGGCTACACCTTC

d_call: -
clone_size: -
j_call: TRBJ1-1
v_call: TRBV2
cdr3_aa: CASIREGNTEAFF
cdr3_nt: TGTGCCAGCATAAGGGAGGGGAACACTGAAGCTTTCTTT

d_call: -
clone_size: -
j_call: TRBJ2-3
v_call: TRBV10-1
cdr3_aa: CASSPGVAGTDTQYF
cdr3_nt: TGCGCCAGCAGCCCTGGGGTAGCGGGCACAGATACGCAGTATTTT

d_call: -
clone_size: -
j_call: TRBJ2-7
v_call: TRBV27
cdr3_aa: CASSFSAGTHYEQYF
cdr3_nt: TGTGCCAGCAGTTTTTCCGCCGGGACTCACTACGAGCAGTACTTC

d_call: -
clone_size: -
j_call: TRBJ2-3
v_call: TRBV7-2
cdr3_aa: CASSFLGPTDTQYF
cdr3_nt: TGTGCCAGCAGCTTCCTGGGGCCCACAGATACGCAGTATTTT

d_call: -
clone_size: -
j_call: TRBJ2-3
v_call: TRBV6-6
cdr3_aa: CASSSYGQTTDTQYF
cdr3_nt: TGTGCCAGCAGTTCCTACGGACAGACCACAGATACGCAGTATTTT

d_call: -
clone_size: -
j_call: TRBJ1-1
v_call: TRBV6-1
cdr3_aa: CASSSQGGYTEAFF
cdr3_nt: TGTGCCAGCAGTTCACAGGGTGGGTACACTGAAGCTTTCTTT

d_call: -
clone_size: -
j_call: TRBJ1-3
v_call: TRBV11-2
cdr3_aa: CASSFLRNGGSIYF
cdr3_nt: TGTGCCAGCAGCTTCCTGCGGAATGGGGGCAGCATATATTTT

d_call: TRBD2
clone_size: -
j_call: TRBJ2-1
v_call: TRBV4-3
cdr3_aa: CASSRGTSDTYNEQFF
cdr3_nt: TGCGCCAGCAGCCGAGGGACTAGCGATACCTACAATGAGCAGTTCTTC

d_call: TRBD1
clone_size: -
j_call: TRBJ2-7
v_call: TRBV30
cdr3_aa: CAWGQGISYEQYF
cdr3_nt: TGTGCCTGGGGACAGGGGATCTCCTACGAGCAGTACTTC

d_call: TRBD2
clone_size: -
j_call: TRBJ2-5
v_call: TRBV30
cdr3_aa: CAWSLAGGHETQYF
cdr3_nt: TGTGCCTGGAGTCTAGCGGGGGGGCACGAGACCCAGTACTTC

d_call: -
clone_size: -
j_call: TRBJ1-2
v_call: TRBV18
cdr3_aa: CASSPDGGANYGYTF
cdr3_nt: TGTGCCAGCTCACCGGACGGGGGAGCTAACTATGGCTACACCTTC

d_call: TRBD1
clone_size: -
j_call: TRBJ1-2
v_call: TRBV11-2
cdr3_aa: CASSPSGQGIAYGYTF
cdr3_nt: TGTGCCAGCAGCCCCTCGGGACAGGGGATTGCCTATGGCTACACCTTC

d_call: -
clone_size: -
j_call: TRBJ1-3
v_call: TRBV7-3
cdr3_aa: CASSPRGPSGNTIYF
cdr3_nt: TGTGCCAGCAGCCCGCGGGGCCCCTCTGGAAACACCATATATTTT

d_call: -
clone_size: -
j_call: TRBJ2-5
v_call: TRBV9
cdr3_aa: CASSGGGKETQYF
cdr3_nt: TGTGCCAGCAGCGGCGGGGGCAAAGAGACCCAGTACTTC

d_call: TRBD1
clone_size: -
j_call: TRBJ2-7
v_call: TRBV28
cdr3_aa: CASSPGTAISYEQYF
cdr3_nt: TGTGCCAGCAGTCCAGGGACAGCAATCTCCTACGAGCAGTACTTC

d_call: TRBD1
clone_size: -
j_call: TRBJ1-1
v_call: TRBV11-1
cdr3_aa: CASSSGRGHEAFF
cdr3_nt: TGTGCCAGCAGCTCAGGTAGGGGGCATGAAGCTTTCTTT

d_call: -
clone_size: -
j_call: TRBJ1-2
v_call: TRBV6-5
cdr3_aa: CASRNLGRGYGYTF
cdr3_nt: TGTGCCAGCCGCAATCTCGGACGGGGCTATGGCTACACCTTC

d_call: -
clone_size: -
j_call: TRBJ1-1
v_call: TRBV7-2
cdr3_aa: CASSSGTSAWQRAFF
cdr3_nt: TGTGCCAGCAGCTCGGGGACAAGCGCCTGGCAAAGAGCTTTCTTT